These 26 T cell receptor beta chains share one sample of origin, sequenced in a study of graft-versus-host responses after intestinal transplantation. This table comes from immunoSEQ multiplex PCR, and its TCRdb copy is limited to in-frame clones, with some not included. The profile shows approximately 100,000 clones, roughly 83% of them singletons. Source: PBMCs, taken 255 days after intestinal transplant. Source of these receptors: a human patient who received an intestinal transplant, so some T cells may come from the graft donor.

The V gene is TRBV27, the J gene TRBJ2-1, with 9 bases identical to TRBD2. Germline lookup yields CDR1 MNHEY and CDR2 SMNVEV (reference sequence). The CDR3 is 15 residues long. J lost 7 bases, V lost 5 bases, and 9 bases had no gene match. Here the CDR3 DNA reads TGTGCCAGCAGTCCGCGGGAGGGCCTGATGAATGAGCAGTTCTTC. It codes for CASSPREGLMNEQFF.

This clone was counted between two and nine times. The chain links TRBV19 to TRBJ2-7; D possibly corresponds to TRBD2 (5 bases). CDR3 size: 15 residues. Per germline, CDR1 LNHDA and CDR2 SQIVND (reference sequence). The ends were cut back, 4 bases at V and 7 bases at J, with 20 bases in the middle. The CDR3 DNA reads TGTGCCAGTAGTACCGTATTCACAGCCTCGGGGGAGCAGTACTTC. Its protein is CASSTVFTASGEQYF.

The rearrangement links TRBV4-1 to TRBJ2-1; 9 bases line up with TRBD2. The CDR3 loop spans 15 amino acids. The V gene's germline CDR1 is MGHRA and CDR2 YSYEKL. With 4 bases clipped from V and 0 bases from J, the junction kept 1 base outside the gene matches. The CDR3 DNA follows: TGCGCCAGCAGCCTGGGACTAGCCTCCTACAATGAGCAGTTCTTC. It specifies CASSLGLASYNEQFF.

The chain uses TRBV7-9 and TRBJ2-3; the match to TRBD2 covers 8 bases. CDR3 length equals 13 residues. Germline V gives CDR1 SEHNR, CDR2 FQNEAQ (reference sequence). J gave up 3 bases and V 11 bases, and 7 bases lay outside the gene matches. The CDR3 here is CAGSSSGTDTQYF. The DNA for the CDR3 is TGTGCCGGATCGTCTAGCGGGACAGATACGCAGTATTTT.

The J gene is TRBJ1-2, the V gene TRBV28; D is uncertain. Trimming shortened V by 6 bases and J by 2 bases, and 13 bases separated the two germline ends. The CDR3 loop spans 14 amino acids. The germline CDR1 and CDR2 sequences are MDHEN and SYDVKM. For the CDR3, the DNA is TGTGCCAGCAGCGGACCTCTACAGAACTATGGCTACACCTTC. This encodes CASSGPLQNYGYTF.

This chain uses TRBV7-9 with TRBJ2-4; the D gene is possibly TRBD2 (5 bases). Trimming left V 1 base short and J 0 bases short, with 19 bases between. The CDR3 extends over 19 amino acids. Germline V gene sequence: CDR1 SEHNR, CDR2 FQNEAQ (reference sequence). This CDR3 is CASSLEEGDGLKAKNIQYF. The CDR3 bases are TGTGCCAGCAGCTTAGAAGAGGGAGACGGCCTGAAAGCCAAAAACATTCAGTACTTC.

The rearrangement uses TRBV6-6 and TRBJ2-2; D is possibly TRBD1 or TRBD2 (5 bases each). Germline V gene sequence: CDR1 MNHNY, CDR2 SVGAGI (reference sequence). The CDR3 spans 15 residues. V lost 11 bases, J lost 5 bases, and 21 bases lay in between. This CDR3 reads CAGAYRGRDTGELFF. The CDR3 coding sequence is TGTGCCGGGGCCTATCGGGGCAGGGATACCGGGGAGCTGTTTTTT.

This chain uses TRBV28 with TRBJ1-3; D perhaps matches TRBD1 (5 bases). V lost 3 bases and J 0 bases, leaving 21 bases between the germline ends. This CDR3 is 19 amino acids long. Germline V lookup: CDR1 MDHEN, CDR2 SYDVKM. CDR3 region: CASSLFFGTGPGSGNTIYF. The CDR3 DNA sequence: TGTGCCAGCAGTTTGTTCTTCGGGACTGGGCCGGGCTCTGGAAACACCATATATTTT.

The V and J genes are TRBV4-1 and TRBJ2-1; TRBD2 aligns across 12 bases. This CDR3 has 18 amino acids. The germline V gene encodes CDR1 MGHRA and CDR2 YSYEKL. V gave up 3 bases and J gave up 7 bases; unmatched junction bases: 13. The CDR3 spells CASSQWDPSGGAKNEQFF. CDR3 sequence (DNA): TGCGCCAGCAGCCAGTGGGACCCTAGCGGGGGGGCCAAGAATGAGCAGTTCTTC.

The rearrangement links TRBV6-1 to TRBJ2-6; no clear D gene. The CDR3 extends over 14 amino acids. Germline lookup yields CDR1 MNHNS and CDR2 SASEGT. Trimming shortened V by 5 bases and J by 0 bases, and 5 bases separated the two germline ends. CDR3 nucleotide sequence: TGTGCCAGCAGTCCGGACTCTGGGGCCAACGTCCTGACTTTC. It translates to CASSPDSGANVLTF.

The rearrangement joins TRBV5-1 to TRBJ1-2; 7 bases map to TRBD1. Trimming removed 2 bases from V and 14 bases from J; junction bases left unmatched: 15. Germline V gene sequence: CDR1 SGHRS, CDR2 YFSETQ. The CDR3 consists of 14 residues. The CDR3 loop is CASSLRQDSPGGTF. CDR3 coding DNA: TGCGCCAGCAGCTTACGTCAGGACAGCCCAGGGGGGACCTTC.

The chain employs TRBV5-1 and TRBJ1-1; 9 bases map to TRBD1. The germline gives CDR1 SGHRS, CDR2 YFSETQ. This CDR3 spans 15 amino acids. J lost 1 base, V lost 0 bases, and 1 base had no gene match. CDR3 DNA sequence: TGCGCCAGCAGCTTGGTACAGGGGGCGAACACTGAAGCTTTCTTT. Its translation: CASSLVQGANTEAFF.

The chain couples TRBV6-5 to TRBJ2-1; 12 bases match TRBD2. The J segment lost 5 bases and the V segment lost 6 bases, leaving 2 bases of the junction unmatched. Germline loops: CDR1 MNHEY, CDR2 SVGAGI. The CDR3 has 14 residues. This chain's CDR3 is CASRRTSGNNEQFF. Written as DNA, the CDR3 is TGTGCCAGCAGGAGGACTAGCGGGAACAATGAGCAGTTCTTC.

In its sample, this clone was seen a few times. This chain links TRBV19 with TRBJ2-3, with 10 bases identical to TRBD1. Germline CDR1 LNHDA, CDR2 SQIVND (reference sequence). Trimming cost V 6 bases and J 6 bases; bases outside gene matches: 6. This CDR3 spans 14 amino acids. The CDR3 here is CASRGQGLADTQYF. The CDR3 DNA is TGTGCCAGTAGGGGACAGGGGTTGGCGGATACGCAGTATTTT.

The gene calls are TRBV5-4 and TRBJ1-1, with D possibly matching TRBD1 (5 bases). Germline V gives CDR1 SGHNT, CDR2 YYREEE (reference sequence). V dropped 4 bases and J dropped 11 bases, with 18 bases sitting between them. The CDR3 consists of 13 residues. The CDR3 reads CASSPRGALVAFF. CDR3 nucleotide sequence: TGTGCCAGCAGCCCAAGGGGCGCACTAGTGGCTTTCTTT.

The chain joins TRBV27 to TRBJ2-3, with TRBD2 matching 7 bases. The V segment lost 6 bases and the J segment 6 bases; nucleotides outside the gene matches: 6. The CDR3 has 13 residues. CDR1 MNHEY and CDR2 SMNVEV come from the germline V gene (reference sequence). The CDR3 region has the DNA TGTGCCAGCAGGACCTGGGGGGGGGATACGCAGTATTTT. This encodes CASRTWGGDTQYF.

The chain combines TRBV27 with TRBJ2-1, with TRBD2 as a possible D gene (6 bases). The CDR3 runs to 14 residues. Germline V gene lookup returns CDR1 MNHEY and CDR2 SMNVEV (reference sequence). V was clipped by 3 bases and J by 7 bases, with 13 bases between them. The CDR3, as DNA: TGTGCCAGCAGTTTCGTGTCAGGGAGGAATGAGCAGTTCTTC. This gives the protein CASSFVSGRNEQFF.

The chain recombines TRBV28 with TRBJ1-5; possible D gene TRBD1, 5 bases. V lost 7 bases and J 7 bases, leaving 17 bases between the germline ends. Looked up from germline, CDR1 is MDHEN and CDR2 is SYDVKM. The CDR3 is made up of 14 amino acids. CDR3 region: CASTPQTGGQPQHF. In DNA, the CDR3 is TGTGCCAGCACACCTCAAACCGGGGGACAGCCCCAGCATTTT.

The rearrangement joins TRBV2 to TRBJ2-3; 11 nucleotides line up with TRBD2. J was trimmed by 3 bases and V by 8 bases; bases with no gene match: 7. CDR1 SNHLY and CDR2 FYNNEI come from the germline V gene. The CDR3 is made up of 15 amino acids. CDR3 protein: CASFSGRAWTDTQYF. The CDR3 region has the DNA TGTGCCAGCTTTAGCGGGAGGGCCTGGACAGATACGCAGTATTTT.

V gene TRBV19 combines with J gene TRBJ2-7; D gene unclear. The V and J ends lost 0 bases and 2 bases respectively, with 14 bases between them. The CDR3 sequence is 16 residues long. Germline V gene data show CDR1 as LNHDA and CDR2 as SQIVND (reference sequence). The CDR3 is CASSIDHARSTYEQYF. The CDR3 nucleotides read TGTGCCAGTAGTATAGATCACGCCAGGAGTACCTACGAGCAGTACTTC.

This rearrangement joins TRBV5-4 to TRBJ1-3, with D perhaps matching TRBD1 (5 bases). Trimming pared 2 bases from V and 0 bases from J, leaving 18 bases between. Germline V gene data show CDR1 as SGHNT and CDR2 as YYREEE (reference sequence). This CDR3 is built from 18 residues. CDR3 DNA: TGTGCCAGCAGCTTTAGGATCGGGACCGCCTTCTCTGGAAACACCATATATTTT. Its translation is CASSFRIGTAFSGNTIYF.

The chain carries TRBV2 and TRBJ2-7; D is ambiguous. Germline V gene lookup returns CDR1 SNHLY and CDR2 FYNNEI. V was clipped by 3 bases and J by 6 bases, with 12 bases between them. The CDR3 spans 13 residues. The CDR3 DNA sequence: TGTGCCAGCAGTGAGGCCCGGACGGGCGAGCAGTACTTC. It translates to CASSEARTGEQYF.

The chain links TRBV4-2 to TRBJ2-3; TRBD1 agrees at 9 bases. V was clipped by 6 bases and J by 6 bases; unmatched bases: 7. This CDR3 spans 14 amino acids. Germline assignment: CDR1 LGHNA and CDR2 YNFKEQ. The CDR3 coding sequence is TGTGCCAGCAGAGACAGGGGGACTGGGGATACGCAGTATTTT. Its translation is CASRDRGTGDTQYF.

This clone appeared a single time. The chain links TRBV21-1 to TRBJ2-3. TRBV21-1 is marked as a pseudogene. This CDR3 contains 16 residues. CDR3 DNA: TGTGCCAGCGTCGATATACAGGACTGTACAGAAGATACGCAGTATTTT. It yields the protein CASVDIQDCTEDTQYF.

J is TRBJ2-3 and V is TRBV4-1; possibly TRBD2 for D (6 bases). Per the germline V gene, CDR1 is MGHRA and CDR2 is YSYEKL. With 4 bases removed from V and 2 bases from J, the gap between germline ends came to 16 bases. CDR3 size: 16 residues. The CDR3 spells CASSPPGGTPTDTQYF. CDR3 in DNA: TGCGCCAGCAGCCCCCCCGGAGGGACCCCCACAGATACGCAGTATTTT.

J is TRBJ1-1 and V is TRBV10-3, with TRBD1 matching 7 bases. V lost 6 bases and J lost 5; bases outside the gene matches: 9. The CDR3 has 14 amino acids. Per germline, CDR1 ENHRY and CDR2 SYGVKD. This CDR3 is CAISGNRGSTEAFF. The CDR3 bases are TGTGCCATCAGCGGTAACAGGGGCAGTACTGAAGCTTTCTTT.